The clone carrying this T cell receptor (beta chain) has only one observation. This record comes from a study of blood T cell repertoires in COVID-19. Study context: The analysed material was cDNA or gDNA that came from T cells, B-cell-depleted T cells, or PBMCs.

The age range of participants was about 18 to 100 years, with residence in fewer than 25 US areas. Which cohort a participant joined came from the clinical history participants gave. Authors' analysis steps: Reference gene primers were amplified, and this amplification served to estimate nucleated cell counts. Produced via immunoSEQ multiplex PCR; TCRdb's table is partial and in-frame only. The V and J calls and clone size were taken over from that table, and D and trimming were inferred from the DNA. This table holds fewer than 450,000 clones, around 90% found once. The sequenced material came from PBMCs or T cells enriched from blood (not recorded which). The source of this sequence is a woman in her thirties or forties with acute COVID-19.

CDR3: CASSLGVGQGRNQPQHF. CDR3 bases: TGTGCCAGCAGCTTAGGGGTAGGGCAGGGAAGAAATCAGCCCCAGCATTTT. This sequence joins TRBV7-8 and TRBJ1-5, with D perhaps TRBD1 (5 bases). Between the trimmed V and J ends, which lost 1 base and 4 bases, there was a span of 17 bases. Germline assignment: CDR1 SGHVS and CDR2 FQNEAQ. The CDR3 loop spans 17 amino acids.